This T cell receptor beta chain comes out of a study of blood T cell repertoires in COVID-19 (dated by TCRdb to the early 2020s). Background for the entire study: Samples covering the acute and convalescent phases of COVID-19 were provided by collaborators in the United States, Italy and Spain. The prospective study material was composed of cDNA or gDNA derived from T cells, B-cell-depleted T cells, or PBMCs. Subjects who had been exposed to COVID-19, were actively infected with it, or had recovered from it provided the deeply sampled blood TCRbeta repertoires that made up the dataset. The repertoires were released in a freely available public database intended as a resource for research on the immune response to SARS-CoV-2. Samples came from the ongoing ImmuneRACE study (first 160 participants) plus 1,254 subjects from 6 global collaborators. The sample metadata nearly always contained a de-identified subject ID, COVID-19 status, age in years and sex. Where available, HLA class I and class II types were taken from metadata supplied by the sample provider and were not determined by assay-based typing. What the work shows at the level of the full study, not this receptor alone: Clinical and demographic metadata were provided uncurated, with the amount varying by source and participant.

Participants in the prospective study were aged about 18 to 95 years, lived in 24 United States geographic areas, and enrolled through a virtual design. Cohort assignment in the prospective study relied on participant-reported clinical history from a screening survey and a study questionnaire. ImmuneRACE Cohort 3 recovered participants were defined by two consecutive negative NP/OP PCR tests, healthcare professional clearance, or symptom resolution. Each participant in the prospective study had whole blood, serum and a nasopharyngeal or oropharyngeal swab collected by mobile phlebotomists. Prospective study participants could optionally give additional blood draws and questionnaires over an approximately 2-month period. Before DNA extraction, blood samples from the prospective study were shipped at room temperature or frozen. CDR1 and CDR2 are drawn from the germline V gene: SGHDT, YYEEEE. From its cysteine to its phenylalanine, the CDR3 spans 14 amino acids. The CDR3 DNA has 42 bases and is translated from base 1. V is reduced by 2 bases and J by 3 bases, leaving a spacing of 9 bases between them.

The immunoSEQ Assay, a bias-controlled multiplex PCR, was used to amplify TCRbeta CDR3 regions from genomic DNA. In the source study's methods: Within the assay, amplification of reference gene primers was used to estimate how many nucleated cells each sample contained. Sequence reads were collapsed and filtered to measure the absolute abundance of every unique TCRbeta CDR3 rearrangement. For each sample, productive Simpson clonality was calculated by taking the square root of Simpson's diversity index across productive rearrangements. TCRdb re-hosts the immuneACCESS table, in-frame sequences only. Its copies lack some clones; in the studies checked, an unresolved V gene accounts for under half of them, and the cause for the rest is not known. V, J and clone size derive from that table, while D and trimming were established from the DNA sequence. The sample yields over 150,000 clones; around 84% were counted once. 7.3% of the sample is held by the ten biggest clonotypes.

Details on this clone: No antigen is known for it. Nothing much larger sits one base from this clone, and base qualities are not available.

The sequence was collected from a man aged 50-60 years who had recovered from COVID-19. Sequenced sample: PBMCs or T cells enriched from blood (not recorded which). Recombination linked TRBV5-6 to TRBJ1-5; the D gene is perhaps TRBD1, on 5 matching bases. The CDR3: CASSFRQSNQPQHF. The nucleotide sequence is given as TGTGCCAGCAGCTTCAGACAGTCCAATCAGCCCCAGCATTTT.